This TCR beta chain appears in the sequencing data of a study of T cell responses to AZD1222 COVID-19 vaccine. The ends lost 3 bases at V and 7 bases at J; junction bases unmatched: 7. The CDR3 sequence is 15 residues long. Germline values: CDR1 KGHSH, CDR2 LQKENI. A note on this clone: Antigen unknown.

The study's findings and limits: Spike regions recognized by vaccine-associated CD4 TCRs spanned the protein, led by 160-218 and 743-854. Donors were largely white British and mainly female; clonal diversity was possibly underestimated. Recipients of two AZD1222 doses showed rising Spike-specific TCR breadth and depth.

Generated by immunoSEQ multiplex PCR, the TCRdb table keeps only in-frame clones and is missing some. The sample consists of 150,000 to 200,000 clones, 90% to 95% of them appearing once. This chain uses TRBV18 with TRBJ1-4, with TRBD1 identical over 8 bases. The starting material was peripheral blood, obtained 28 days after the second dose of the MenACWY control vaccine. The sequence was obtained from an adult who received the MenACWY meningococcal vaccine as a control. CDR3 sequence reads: CASSPYPGTGEKLFF. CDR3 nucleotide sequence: TGTGCCAGCTCACCTTACCCCGGGACAGGTGAAAAACTGTTTTTT.